This TCR beta chain was found in a study of T cells in localized non-small cell lung cancer. Study-wide results and caveats: When the top 100 tumor clones were examined, a median about 60 of them also appeared in the adjacent lung, which was paired and uninvolved. Heterogeneity remains possible because sequencing was limited to only one tumor region. It was uninvolved adjacent lung that showed the highest T cell clonality, exceeding tumor. A higher density of T cells in blood coincided with extended overall survival.

Note on this clone: Its antigen is unknown.

TCRdb's copy holds only in-frame clones and misses some; the assay was immunoSEQ multiplex PCR. Counted here are about 43,000 clones, roughly nine tenths occurring once; the ten biggest clones make up roughly a tenth. The CDR3 extends over 17 amino acids. The junction had 11 bases not matched to a gene; V was cut back by 4 bases and J by 0 bases. The germline V gene has CDR1 SEHNR and CDR2 FQNEAQ (reference sequence). The sample here was PBMCs, taken before any cancer treatment. V is TRBV7-9 and J is TRBJ2-7, with 8 bases matching TRBD1. This receptor was obtained from a woman aged 40-70 years with stage II lung adenocarcinoma. The CDR3 nucleotides read TGTGCCAGCAGCTCCTTTCTGGGACAGGCCCTCTCCTACGAGCAGTACTTC. Translation gives CASSSFLGQALSYEQYF.